This paragraph covers one T cell receptor (beta chain) sequence. Its antigen is unknown. Trimming took off 3 bases at V and 2 bases at J, with 8 bases between the two ends. The CDR3 totals 14 residues. CDR1 LNHDA and CDR2 SQIVND come from the germline V gene (reference sequence). The entry originates in a study of cytomegalovirus exposure and HLA in healthy donors. Overall study context: Clustering assigned around 77% of the roughly 400 genotyped donors to the Caucasian-associated ancestry cluster. The study's findings and limits: Productive rates of about 87% or about 30% were seen for most TCR beta V segments in an earlier analysis. HLA alleles were associated with 16,000 or so TCR beta sequences in a later analysis at 0.05 false discovery rate. Researchers left out some V segments, among them TRBV6-2 and TRBV6-3, as indistinguishable.

With 60 Vbeta and 13 Jbeta primers, the PCR was carried out. The data were produced by immunoSEQ multiplex PCR, yet TCRdb's version contains in-frame clones alone and is incomplete. The profile shows about 150,000 clones, over 60% of them singletons. The specimen sequenced was PBMCs. This chain connects TRBV19 to TRBJ1-5; perhaps TRBD1 as D (6 bases). The sequence derives from a male donor in good health and CMV-seronegative. The DNA of the CDR3 is TGTGCCAGTAGTATCTCAGGGGGCAATCAGCCCCAGCATTTT. Encoded protein: CASSISGGNQPQHF.